Below, 18 T cell receptor beta chains from the same sample are listed, as sequenced in a study of cytotoxic CD8 clonotypes in ibrutinib-treated CLL. Libraries were prepared by immunoSEQ multiplex PCR; TCRdb keeps only in-frame clonotypes and omits some of them. The data show hundreds of thousands of clones, more than 65% seen once. The material was PBMCs, obtained after 12 months of ibrutinib treatment. Receptors were obtained from a human donor with chronic lymphocytic leukemia.

The V and J genes are TRBV4-3 and TRBJ2-3; the D is unclear. The V end lost 2 bases, the J end lost 6 bases, and 9 bases lay between the germline ends. The CDR3 covers 13 residues. Germline CDR1 reads LGHNA; CDR2 reads YSLEER. DNA of the CDR3: TGCGCCAGCAGCCAACCCGACGGGGATACGCAGTATTTT. The encoded protein is CASSQPDGDTQYF.

This clone showed up just once. The chain employs TRBV28 and TRBJ2-7; tentative D call: TRBD1 (5 bases). The V and J ends lost 5 bases and 12 bases respectively, with 14 bases between them. Per the germline V gene, CDR1 is MDHEN and CDR2 is SYDVKM. This CDR3 is built from 11 residues. The CDR3 loop is CASSTTGARYF. The CDR3 DNA reads TGTGCCAGCAGTACAACAGGCGCCCGGTACTTC.

This chain uses TRBV9 with TRBJ1-1, with TRBD1 identical over 7 bases. The CDR3 runs 16 residues. The V gene's germline CDR1 is SGDLS and CDR2 YYNGEE. Losses at the gene ends were 6 bases for V and 5 bases for J; bases not matched to a gene: 16. CDR3 bases: TGTGCCAGCACCCAGGGGGGGGCGTGGGGTAAAACTGAAGCTTTCTTT. Translated, it gives CASTQGGAWGKTEAFF.

This clone was detected only a few times. The chain is built from TRBV25-1 and TRBJ1-2; the D gene is possibly TRBD1 (6 bases). Trimming took off 1 base at V and 2 bases at J, with 14 bases between the two ends. The CDR3 runs to 16 residues. The V gene's germline CDR1 is MGHDK and CDR2 SYGVNS. The CDR3 here is CASSESDPTGNYGYTF. CDR3 bases: TGTGCCAGCAGTGAATCGGACCCGACAGGAAACTATGGCTACACCTTC.

CDR3 loop: CASSPWMGASYEQYF. The CDR3 DNA sequence: TGTGCCAGCAGTCCCTGGATGGGGGCCTCCTACGAGCAGTACTTC. This chain connects TRBV6-5 to TRBJ2-7; tentatively, D is TRBD1 (6 bases). In germline, CDR1 is MNHEY, CDR2 SVGAGI. CDR3 length: 15 amino acids. V lost 5 bases and J lost 0, with 14 bases in between.

V gene TRBV7-9 combines with J gene TRBJ1-1; a possible D gene is TRBD1 (6 bases). The V and J ends lost 2 bases and 1 base respectively, with 20 bases between them. The CDR3 totals 18 residues. Germline CDR1 reads SEHNR; CDR2 reads FQNEAQ (reference sequence). The CDR3 reads CASSLTLRQRGPNTEAFF. The CDR3 DNA reads TGTGCCAGCAGCTTAACCCTACGCCAGCGGGGGCCGAACACTGAAGCTTTCTTT.

This clone was seen only once. The genes are TRBV9 and TRBJ2-1; D is ambiguous. The CDR3 spans 16 residues. Germline-derived CDR1 and CDR2 are SGDLS and YYNGEE. Deletions cut 4 bases from V and 2 bases from J, with 16 bases between. CDR3: CASSLRARAAYNEQFF. CDR3 nucleotide sequence: TGTGCCAGCAGCTTGAGAGCCCGGGCGGCCTACAATGAGCAGTTCTTC.

In its sample, this clone was seen once. The rearrangement links TRBV5-1 to TRBJ1-6, with D hard to call. CDR3 length equals 14 residues. Deletions cut 2 bases from V and 4 bases from J, with 7 bases between. Per the germline V gene, CDR1 is SGHRS and CDR2 is YFSETQ. CDR3 nucleotides: TGCGCCAGCAGCTTATGGGCATATAATTCACCCCTCCACTTT. The encoded protein is CASSLWAYNSPLHF.

The chain links TRBV5-1 to TRBJ1-1, with a possible D match to TRBD1 (6 bases). The V and J ends lost 4 bases and 11 bases respectively, with 15 bases between them. The CDR3 extends over 12 amino acids. Germline V gives CDR1 SGHRS, CDR2 YFSETQ. CDR3 sequence (DNA): TGCGCCAGCAGCATGGGACAATCGTCTGCTTTCTTT. Translating it yields CASSMGQSSAFF.

This chain links TRBV7-3 with TRBJ2-3, with TRBD2 identical over 8 bases. This CDR3 spans 14 amino acids. Germline lookup yields CDR1 SGHTA and CDR2 FQGTGA. The V gene end was trimmed by 4 bases and the J gene end by 5 bases; junction bases not matched to a gene: 5. In nucleotides, the CDR3 is TGTGCCAGCAGCTCGGGACTAGTGGGAGATACGCAGTATTTT. Encoded protein: CASSSGLVGDTQYF.

The sample holds a few counts of this clone. The V call is TRBV30, the J call TRBJ2-7; D is possibly TRBD2 (7 bases). The V end was cut by 2 bases, the J end by 3 bases, with 14 bases between. The CDR3 sequence is 14 residues long. Germline CDR1 GTSNPN, CDR2 SVGIG (reference sequence). This chain's CDR3 is CAWSFGGADYEQYF. As DNA, the CDR3 is TGTGCCTGGAGTTTTGGGGGGGCGGACTACGAGCAGTACTTC.

The V and J genes are TRBV30 and TRBJ2-1; possible D gene TRBD1, 5 bases. In germline, CDR1 is GTSNPN, CDR2 SVGIG (reference sequence). V lost 0 bases and J 4 bases, leaving 10 bases between the germline ends. The CDR3 runs 14 residues. The CDR3: CAWSVGVGYNEQFF. Written as DNA, the CDR3 is TGTGCCTGGAGTGTAGGGGTCGGGTACAATGAGCAGTTCTTC.

The chain joins TRBV5-1 to TRBJ1-4; TRBD1 aligns across 7 bases. The CDR3 is 15 residues long. Trimming removed 3 bases from V and 4 bases from J; junction bases left unmatched: 6. From germline, CDR1 is SGHRS and CDR2 YFSETQ. CDR3 residues: CASSWGTADNEKLFF. The CDR3 DNA sequence: TGCGCCAGCAGCTGGGGGACAGCCGATAATGAAAAACTGTTTTTT. Full variable domain (rest looked up from reference TRBV5-1 and TRBJ1-4): KAGVTQTPRYLIKTRGQQVTLSCSPISGHRSVSWYQQTPGQGLQFLFEYFSETQRNKGNFPGRFSGRQFSNSRSEMNVSTLELGDSALYLCASSWGTADNEKLFFGSGTQLSVL.

This clone was seen a handful of times. This chain connects TRBV7-2 to TRBJ1-5; tentative D call: TRBD1 (5 bases). CDR3 length: 15 amino acids. The V gene's germline CDR1 is SGHTA and CDR2 FQGNSA. Trimming shortened V by 5 bases and J by 2 bases, and 13 bases separated the two germline ends. The DNA for the CDR3 is TGTGCCAGCAGCCCCGGGGGTTTGGGCAATCAGCCCCAGCATTTT. It codes for CASSPGGLGNQPQHF.

The chain couples TRBV5-1 to TRBJ1-2; 7 bases fit TRBD1. Looked up from germline, CDR1 is SGHRS and CDR2 is YFSETQ. V gave up 0 bases and J gave up 1 base; unmatched junction bases: 9. The CDR3 has 17 residues. CDR3 nucleotide sequence: TGCGCCAGCAGCTTGGCCATTGGAGGGGGCGATAACTATGGCTACACCTTC. This gives the protein CASSLAIGGGDNYGYTF.

J is TRBJ2-1 and V is TRBV7-6; TRBD2 aligns across 10 bases. The CDR3 consists of 15 residues. Germline V gives CDR1 SGHVS, CDR2 FNYEAQ. With V trimmed by 4 bases and J by 4 bases, 4 bases remained unmatched. The CDR3 DNA sequence: TGTGCCAGCAGCTCCGGGACTAGCGCTTACAATGAGCAGTTCTTC. Protein: CASSSGTSAYNEQFF.

The chain's CDR3 is CASSLGERYEQYF. The DNA of the CDR3 is TGTGCCAGCAGTTTGGGAGAACGGTACGAGCAGTACTTC. This chain links TRBV27 with TRBJ2-7; tentative D call: TRBD2 (5 bases). This CDR3 contains 13 residues. Trimming pared 3 bases from V and 4 bases from J, leaving 10 bases between. Germline V lookup: CDR1 MNHEY, CDR2 SMNVEV (reference sequence).

The CDR3 bases are TGTGCCAGCAGCAATTGGGGGGGAGATCGCTATGGCTACACCTTC. Translating gives CASSNWGGDRYGYTF. This chain uses TRBV6-6 with TRBJ1-2; TRBD1 might be the D (5 bases). In germline, CDR1 is MNHNY, CDR2 SVGAGI (reference sequence). Trimming took off 6 bases at V and 4 bases at J, with 18 bases between the two ends. The CDR3 runs 15 residues.